Below, 25 T cell receptor beta chains from the same sample are listed, as sequenced in a study of technical replicates of blood from a handful of donors. Method: immunoSEQ multiplex PCR; TCRdb's copy keeps in-frame clones and lacks some. The sample carries fewer than 85,000 clones, roughly 94% recorded once. Input material: T cells isolated from PBMCs. These receptors were obtained from a human donor in good health.

The chain is built from TRBV5-6 and TRBJ2-7; D is perhaps TRBD2 (5 bases). The CDR3 has 15 residues. The V end was cut by 1 base, the J end by 3 bases, with 14 bases between. Germline assignment: CDR1 SGHDT and CDR2 YYEEEE. CDR3 nucleotide sequence: TGTGCCAGCAGCTTGTCGGGATACTATAACTACGAGCAGTACTTC. It specifies CASSLSGYYNYEQYF.

This chain uses TRBV27 with TRBJ2-7; D might be TRBD1 (7 bases). Trimming removed 2 bases at V and 5 bases at J, with 16 bases between. The germline V gene has CDR1 MNHEY and CDR2 SMNVEV (reference sequence). The CDR3 has 15 residues. CDR3 region: CASSLDRRGTDEQYF. The CDR3 bases are TGTGCCAGCAGTTTAGACCGGAGGGGGACAGACGAGCAGTACTTC.

CDR3 bases: TGTGCCAGCAGCCAAGATCGGGGTCCCAAAAACATTCAGTACTTC. Translation gives CASSQDRGPKNIQYF. The chain recombines TRBV4-2 with TRBJ2-4; a possible D gene is TRBD2 (5 bases). Trimming took 0 bases from V and 2 from J, leaving 8 bases between them. Germline assignment: CDR1 LGHNA and CDR2 YNFKEQ. This CDR3 contains 15 residues.

This CDR3 is CAWSPSAIYEQYF. The CDR3, as DNA: TGTGCCTGGAGTCCCAGCGCGATCTACGAGCAGTACTTC. This chain joins TRBV30 and TRBJ2-7; D not certain. There are 13 residues in the CDR3. Per germline, CDR1 GTSNPN and CDR2 SVGIG (reference sequence). Trimming stripped 2 bases from V and 3 bases from J, with 11 bases between.

The rearrangement links TRBV6-1 to TRBJ2-7; TRBD1 matches at 10 bases. This CDR3 spans 14 amino acids. V dropped 3 bases and J dropped 2; count of bases not matched to a gene: 1. The V gene's germline CDR1 is MNHNS and CDR2 SASEGT. The CDR3 sequence is CASSDGTGAYEQYF. The CDR3 coding sequence is TGTGCCAGCAGTGATGGGACAGGGGCCTACGAGCAGTACTTC.

J is TRBJ2-7 and V is TRBV28; the D gene is possibly TRBD2 (7 bases). V dropped 6 bases and J dropped 2 bases, with 11 bases sitting between them. Germline loops: CDR1 MDHEN, CDR2 SYDVKM. The CDR3 has 13 amino acids. The CDR3 sequence is CASRGGGPYEQYF. DNA of the CDR3: TGTGCCAGCAGAGGCGGGGGCCCCTACGAGCAGTACTTC.

This clone was seen once. V is TRBV4-1 and J is TRBJ1-6; a possible D gene is TRBD1 (5 bases). The ends were cut back, 2 bases at V and 12 bases at J, with 17 bases in the middle. Germline CDR1 and CDR2: MGHRA and YSYEKL. The CDR3 is 15 residues long. CDR3 in DNA: TGCGCCAGCAGCCAAAGAGGGATGCCGGGGGTACCCCTCCACTTT. Residues: CASSQRGMPGVPLHF.

The CDR3 spells CAISGLAVNTGELFF. CDR3 nucleotides: TGTGCCATCAGTGGCCTAGCGGTGAACACCGGGGAGCTGTTTTTT. J is TRBJ2-2 and V is TRBV10-3, with 7 bases aligning to TRBD2. Germline CDR1 and CDR2: ENHRY and SYGVKD. The CDR3 loop spans 15 amino acids. V lost 4 bases, J lost 1 base, and 3 bases stayed unmatched.

V is TRBV9 and J is TRBJ2-7; D remains ambiguous. The CDR3 covers 17 residues. Germline V lookup: CDR1 SGDLS, CDR2 YYNGEE. Trimming pared 0 bases from V and 2 bases from J, leaving 18 bases between. This CDR3 reads CASSVDSRVAYAYEQYF. In DNA, the CDR3 is TGTGCCAGCAGCGTAGATTCAAGAGTTGCTTACGCCTACGAGCAGTACTTC.

This clone appeared once. The CDR3 is CASSYAGMSYNEQFF. CDR3 bases: TGTGCCAGCAGTTACGCGGGCATGTCCTACAATGAGCAGTTCTTC. The V gene is TRBV6-5, the J gene TRBJ2-1, with D maybe TRBD2 (5 bases). Germline V lookup: CDR1 MNHEY, CDR2 SVGAGI. CDR3 size: 15 residues. Trimming took 2 bases from V and 1 from J, leaving 9 bases between them.

This clone was observed a single time. The rearrangement links TRBV2 to TRBJ1-5, with D possibly TRBD1 on 6 matching bases. The V gene's germline CDR1 is SNHLY and CDR2 FYNNEI. V lost 6 bases and J 2 bases, leaving 14 bases between the germline ends. The length of the CDR3 is 15 residues. As DNA, the CDR3 is TGTGCCAGCAGAAAAGAGGGGGGGGGCAATCAGCCCCAGCATTTT. Encoded protein: CASRKEGGGNQPQHF.

The gene calls are TRBV7-2 and TRBJ2-5; no reliable D call. The CDR3 totals 15 residues. Per germline, CDR1 SGHTA and CDR2 FQGNSA. V lost 1 base, J lost 5 bases, and 14 bases lay in between. CDR3 residues: CASSLGRRVSETQYF. The CDR3 DNA reads TGTGCCAGCAGCTTAGGCCGCCGGGTTTCGGAGACCCAGTACTTC.

The CDR3, as DNA: TGTGCCAGCAGTTTGACAGGGGTCCCCTACGAGCAGTACTTC. As protein: CASSLTGVPYEQYF. The chain combines TRBV27 with TRBJ2-7, with 8 bases matching TRBD1. V shed 3 bases, J shed 2 bases, and the junction held 3 bases outside the gene matches. CDR3 size: 14 residues. Germline-derived CDR1 and CDR2 are MNHEY and SMNVEV (reference sequence).

The chain employs TRBV5-1 and TRBJ1-2; 8 nucleotides align to TRBD1. This CDR3 is 15 amino acids long. CDR1 and CDR2 (germline): SGHRS, YFSETQ. With V trimmed by 0 bases and J by 4 bases, 5 bases remained unmatched. The CDR3 loop reads CASSLDLGTGYGYTF. The CDR3 DNA sequence: TGCGCCAGCAGCTTGGATTTGGGGACAGGCTATGGCTACACCTTC.

The chain couples TRBV5-4 to TRBJ1-6, with 9 positions matching TRBD1. From germline, CDR1 is SGHNT and CDR2 YYREEE (reference sequence). V lost 4 bases, J lost 13 bases, and 12 bases stayed unmatched. This CDR3 is built from 15 residues. As DNA, the CDR3 is TGTGCCAGCAGCGGGTCGGGACAGGGTCTAAAGCCCCTCCACTTT. Amino acids: CASSGSGQGLKPLHF.

The chain has TRBV5-1 and TRBJ2-7, with D possibly being TRBD1 (6 bases). V was shortened by 0 bases and J by 3 bases, with 10 bases between the two germline ends. The CDR3 is 14 amino acids. Germline V CDR1 and CDR2: SGHRS, YFSETQ. This chain's CDR3 is CASSLAGDDYEQYF. The CDR3 bases are TGCGCCAGCAGCTTGGCAGGGGATGACTACGAGCAGTACTTC.

This clone was seen only once. The chain combines TRBV5-1 with TRBJ1-5, with D unclear. The germline V gene has CDR1 SGHRS and CDR2 YFSETQ. The length of the CDR3 is 13 residues. Trimming left V 1 base short and J 5 bases short, with 7 bases between. The chain's CDR3 is CASSLLGYQPQHF. Here the CDR3 DNA reads TGCGCCAGCAGCTTGCTGGGCTATCAGCCCCAGCATTTT.

The chain uses TRBV29-1 and TRBJ1-5; 7 nucleotides line up with TRBD1. With V trimmed by 7 bases and J by 3 bases, 6 bases remained unmatched. Germline V gene lookup returns CDR1 SQVTM and CDR2 ANQGSEA. The CDR3 sequence is 13 residues long. CDR3 loop: CSAQGQPNQPQHF. The CDR3 DNA reads as TGCAGCGCGCAGGGACAGCCCAATCAGCCCCAGCATTTT.

The chain uses TRBV5-5 and TRBJ1-1, with D possibly TRBD1 on 5 matching bases. The CDR3 spans 15 residues. Germline V gene data show CDR1 as SGHKS and CDR2 as YYEKEE (reference sequence). Trimming took off 0 bases at V and 3 bases at J, with 12 bases between the two ends. The CDR3 sequence is CASSLERGWYTEAFF. The DNA for the CDR3 is TGTGCCAGCAGCTTGGAAAGGGGCTGGTACACTGAAGCTTTCTTT.

This clone showed up just once. The chain is built from TRBV6-4 and TRBJ2-3; 10 bases are shared with TRBD2. With 3 bases clipped from V and 2 bases from J, the junction kept 2 bases outside the gene matches. The CDR3 contains 15 residues. CDR1 is MRHNA, CDR2 SNTAGT, per germline. In DNA form, the CDR3 reads TGTGCCAGCAGTGATACTAGCGGGGTCACAGATACGCAGTATTTT. This sequence encodes CASSDTSGVTDTQYF.

The V gene is TRBV2, the J gene TRBJ2-7, with TRBD1 identical over 9 bases. The J segment lost 7 bases and the V segment lost 3 bases, leaving 7 bases of the junction unmatched. CDR1 SNHLY and CDR2 FYNNEI come from the germline V gene. The CDR3 runs to 14 residues. CDR3 DNA sequence: TGTGCCAGCAGTGAGGGGACAGGGCTCTTGGAGCAGTACTTC. This codes for CASSEGTGLLEQYF.

Regarding this clone: A read error may account for a junction end that differs from germline. The V gene is TRBV30, the J gene TRBJ2-4; tentatively, D is TRBD1 (6 bases). The CDR3 consists of 13 residues. From germline, CDR1 is GTSNPN and CDR2 SVGIG (reference sequence). The CDR3 nucleotides are TGTGCCTGGAGTGCAGCGATGTTTGGACAGAGGGCGTTC. Encoded protein: CAWSAAMFGQRAF.

The chain employs TRBV5-1 and TRBJ1-3; D gene unclear. CDR1 is SGHRS and CDR2 is YFSETQ in the germline V gene. The CDR3 has 16 residues. V was shortened by 1 base and J by 3 bases, with 14 bases between the two germline ends. The CDR3 spells CASSLSQGSGGNTIYF. The CDR3 DNA follows: TGCGCCAGCAGCTTGAGTCAAGGGAGCGGTGGAAACACCATATATTTT.

The chain links TRBV19 to TRBJ2-3; a weak D match, TRBD2 (5 bases). The CDR3 contains 11 residues. V lost 11 bases and J lost 3, with 9 bases in between. The germline V gene encodes CDR1 LNHDA and CDR2 SQIVND (reference sequence). CDR3 bases: TGTGCCTCCGGGGTTACAGATACGCAGTATTTT. The encoded protein is CASGVTDTQYF. Full variable domain (outside the CDR3, taken from reference TRBV19 and TRBJ2-3): DGGITQSPKYLFRKEGQNVTLSCEQNLNHDAMYWYRQDPGQGLRLIYYSQIVNDFQKGDIAEGYSVSREKKESFPLTVTSAQKNPTAFYLCASGVTDTQYFGPGTRLTVL.

J is TRBJ1-5 and V is TRBV2; no clear D. V gave up 0 bases and J gave up 4 bases, with 16 bases separating them. The CDR3 consists of 17 residues. Germline CDR1 is SNHLY and CDR2 is FYNNEI. CDR3 nucleotides: TGTGCCAGCAGTGAAGCGCTTTGGGCACTCCTGAATCAGCCCCAGCATTTT. Amino acid sequence: CASSEALWALLNQPQHF.